This T cell receptor beta chain was obtained from a study of cytomegalovirus exposure and HLA in healthy donors. Study-level results: Follow-up analysis later connected one missense variant in DCLRE1C with trimming of TCR beta V- and J-genes. TCR beta V segments were, for the most part, productive about 90% or about 30% of the time in an earlier analysis. Usually a TCR sequence was rare, but some public TCRs were found in many donors.

The PCR contained 60 Vbeta and 13 Jbeta primers. Profiled with immunoSEQ multiplex PCR; TCRdb holds only in-frame clones, not every one. The sample lists about 130,000 clones, around 80% seen once, with just over 1% in the top ten. CDR3 size: 14 residues. V shed 0 bases and J shed 1 base, with 7 bases lying between them. Germline loops: CDR1 SGHRS, CDR2 YFSETQ. As regards this clone: No antigen is known for it.

Sequencing used PBMCs. The rearrangement uses TRBV5-1 and TRBJ1-1; a weak D match, TRBD1 (5 bases). This TCR derives from a human donor in good health. The CDR3 DNA reads as TGCGCCAGCAGCTTGGAGGGGCGGAACACTGAAGCTTTCTTT. Its translation is CASSLEGRNTEAFF.